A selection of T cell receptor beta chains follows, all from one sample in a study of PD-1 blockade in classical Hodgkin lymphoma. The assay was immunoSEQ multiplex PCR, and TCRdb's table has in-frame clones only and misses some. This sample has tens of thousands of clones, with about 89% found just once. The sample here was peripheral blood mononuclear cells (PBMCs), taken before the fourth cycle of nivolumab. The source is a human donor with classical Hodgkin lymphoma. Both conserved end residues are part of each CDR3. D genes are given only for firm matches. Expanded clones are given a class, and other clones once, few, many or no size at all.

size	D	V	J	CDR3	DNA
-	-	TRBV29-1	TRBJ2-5	CSAERGGTQYF	TGCAGCGCCGAAAGGGGAGGGACCCAGTACTTC
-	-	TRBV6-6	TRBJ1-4	CASSYSEGTNEKLFF	TGTGCCAGCAGTTACTCGGAGGGAACTAATGAAAAACTGTTTTTT
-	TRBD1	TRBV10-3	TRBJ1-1	CAIRDREGTEAFF	TGTGCCATCAGAGACAGGGAGGGTACTGAAGCTTTCTTT
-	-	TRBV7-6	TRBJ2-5	CASSLGGARETQYF	TGTGCCAGCAGCTTAGGGGGAGCTCGGGAGACCCAGTACTTC
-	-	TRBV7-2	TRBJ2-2	CASYRDTANTGELFF	TGTGCCAGTTACCGGGACACAGCTAACACCGGGGAGCTGTTTTTT
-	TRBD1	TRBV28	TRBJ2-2	CASSLYPTTGTGSTGELFF	TGTGCCAGCAGTTTATACCCCACGACCGGGACAGGGTCCACCGGGGAGCTGTTTTTT
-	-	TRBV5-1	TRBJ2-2	CASSPLGAVNTGELFF	TGCGCCAGCAGCCCCTTAGGGGCAGTAAACACCGGGGAGCTGTTTTTT
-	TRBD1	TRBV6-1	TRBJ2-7	CASSRTGAPEYEQYF	TGTGCCAGCAGCCGAACAGGGGCACCCGAATACGAGCAGTACTTC
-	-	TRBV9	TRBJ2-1	CASSGNEQFF	TGTGCCAGCAGCGGAAATGAGCAGTTCTTC
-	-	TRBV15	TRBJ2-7	CATSPGASPGEQYF	TGTGCCACCAGCCCGGGGGCATCCCCTGGGGAGCAGTACTTC
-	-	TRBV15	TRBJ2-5	CATSRGDGETQYF	TGTGCCACCAGCAGAGGGGACGGAGAGACCCAGTACTTC
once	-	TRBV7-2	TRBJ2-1	CASNWGSLYNEQFF	TGTGCCAGCAATTGGGGGAGCCTCTACAATGAGCAGTTCTTC
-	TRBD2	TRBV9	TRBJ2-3	CASSSGLAGARTDTQYF	TGTGCCAGCAGCTCGGGACTAGCGGGGGCTCGCACAGATACGCAGTATTTT
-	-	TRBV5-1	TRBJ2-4	CASSLEGLKNIQYF	TGCGCCAGCAGCTTGGAGGGGCTCAAAAACATTCAGTACTTC
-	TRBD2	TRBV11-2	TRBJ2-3	CASSLGTSGSVGDTQYF	TGTGCCAGCAGCTTAGGCACCAGCGGGAGCGTGGGAGATACGCAGTATTTT
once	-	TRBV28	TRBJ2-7	CASSLAALLYEQYF	TGTGCCAGCAGTTTGGCAGCCTTGCTTTACGAGCAGTACTTC
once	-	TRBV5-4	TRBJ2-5	CASSSYRDGLETQYF	TGTGCCAGCAGCTCCTACAGGGATGGTTTAGAGACCCAGTACTTC
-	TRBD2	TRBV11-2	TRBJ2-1	CASSPHGGTSGRANEQFF	TGTGCCAGCAGCCCTCACGGGGGGACTAGCGGGAGGGCCAATGAGCAGTTCTTC
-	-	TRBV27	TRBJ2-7	CASSLRRASYEQYF	TGTGCCAGCAGTTTGCGTAGGGCCTCCTACGAGCAGTACTTC
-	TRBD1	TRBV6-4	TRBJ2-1	CASSDGTGGQNEQFF	TGTGCCAGCAGTGACGGGACAGGGGGTCAAAATGAGCAGTTCTTC
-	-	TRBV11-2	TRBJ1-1	CASSLRRANTEAFF	TGTGCCAGCAGCCTTCGGCGAGCGAACACTGAAGCTTTCTTT
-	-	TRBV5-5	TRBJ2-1	CASSLGGFSGTNNEQFF	TGTGCCAGCAGCTTGGGGGGGTTTTCCGGGACCAACAATGAGCAGTTCTTC
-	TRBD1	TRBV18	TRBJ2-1	CASSRDRGGYNEQFF	TGTGCCAGCTCACGGGACAGGGGGGGCTACAATGAGCAGTTCTTC
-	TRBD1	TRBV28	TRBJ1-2	CASSLRTILSQGVLRSGYTF	TGTGCCAGCAGTTTACGGACAATACTAAGTCAGGGGGTACTGAGGAGCGGCTACACCTTC
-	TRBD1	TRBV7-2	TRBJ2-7	CASSLAGGLRYEQYF	TGTGCCAGCAGCTTAGCAGGGGGCCTTCGCTACGAGCAGTACTTC
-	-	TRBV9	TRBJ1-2	CASSVGVGRVYGYTF	TGTGCCAGCAGCGTAGGGGTCGGTCGAGTCTATGGCTACACCTTC
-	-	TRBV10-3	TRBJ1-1	CAISESTLNTEAFF	TGTGCCATCAGTGAGTCGACTCTCAACACTGAAGCTTTCTTT
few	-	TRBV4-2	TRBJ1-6	CASSQGRRGAGETPLHF	TGTGCCAGCAGCCAAGGGCGGAGGGGAGCTGGGGAAACACCCCTCCACTTT
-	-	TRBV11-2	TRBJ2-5	CASSLDLTGSAETQYF	TGTGCCAGCAGCTTAGATCTAACGGGGTCTGCGGAGACCCAGTACTTC
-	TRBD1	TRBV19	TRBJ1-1	CASCGRTGEYPCSEAFF	TGTGCCAGTTGTGGTCGGACAGGGGAGTACCCGTGCTCTGAAGCTTTCTTT
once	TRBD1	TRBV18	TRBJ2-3	CASSRAPTGSTDTQYF	TGTGCCAGCTCACGTGCCCCGACAGGGAGCACAGATACGCAGTATTTT
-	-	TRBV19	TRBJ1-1	CASSLAGYTEAFF	TGTGCCAGCTCTTTGGCGGGGTACACTGAAGCTTTCTTT
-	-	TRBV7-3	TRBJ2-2	CASSLIPLMDSANTGELFF	TGTGCCAGCAGCTTAATTCCCCTAATGGACTCCGCAAACACCGGGGAGCTGTTTTTT
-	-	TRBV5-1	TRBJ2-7	CASRLGTGSYEQYF	TGCGCCAGCAGACTCGGGACGGGTTCCTACGAGCAGTACTTC
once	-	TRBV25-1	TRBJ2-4	CASSEYKEGSWAKNIQYF	TGTGCCAGCAGTGAATATAAAGAGGGCTCGTGGGCCAAAAACATTCAGTACTTC
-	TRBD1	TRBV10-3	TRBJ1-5	CAIADRNNQPQHF	TGTGCCATCGCGGACAGGAACAATCAGCCCCAGCATTTT
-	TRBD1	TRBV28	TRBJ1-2	CASRSGQIRRGYTF	TGTGCCAGCAGATCGGGACAGATAAGACGGGGCTACACCTTC
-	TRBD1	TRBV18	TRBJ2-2	CASSQPGQGDTGELFF	TGTGCCAGCTCACAGCCGGGACAGGGCGACACCGGGGAGCTGTTTTTT
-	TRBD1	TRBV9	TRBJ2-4	CASSLQTGGDIQYF	TGTGCCAGCAGCCTACAGACAGGGGGGGACATTCAGTACTTC
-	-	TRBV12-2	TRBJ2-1	CASRLFRLAGVYEQFF	TGTGCAAGTCGCTTGTTTCGACTAGCGGGAGTATATGAGCAGTTCTTC
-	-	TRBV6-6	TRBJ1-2	CASSYSGGRDGYTF	TGTGCCAGCAGTTACTCCGGGGGGCGGGATGGCTACACCTTC
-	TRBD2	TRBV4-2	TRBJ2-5	CASSQVLAGDETQYF	TGTGCCAGCAGCCAAGTTCTAGCGGGAGATGAGACCCAGTACTTC
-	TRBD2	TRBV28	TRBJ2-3	CASSFSLAGGRADTQYF	TGTGCCAGCAGTTTTAGTCTAGCGGGGGGGCGAGCAGATACGCAGTATTTT
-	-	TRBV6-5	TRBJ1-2	CASSYHAGGGYTF	TGTGCCAGCAGTTATCATGCAGGAGGAGGCTACACCTTC
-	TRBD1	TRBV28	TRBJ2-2	CASSLFGMGQGKTGELFF	TGTGCCAGCAGTTTATTCGGAATGGGACAGGGAAAAACCGGGGAGCTGTTTTTT